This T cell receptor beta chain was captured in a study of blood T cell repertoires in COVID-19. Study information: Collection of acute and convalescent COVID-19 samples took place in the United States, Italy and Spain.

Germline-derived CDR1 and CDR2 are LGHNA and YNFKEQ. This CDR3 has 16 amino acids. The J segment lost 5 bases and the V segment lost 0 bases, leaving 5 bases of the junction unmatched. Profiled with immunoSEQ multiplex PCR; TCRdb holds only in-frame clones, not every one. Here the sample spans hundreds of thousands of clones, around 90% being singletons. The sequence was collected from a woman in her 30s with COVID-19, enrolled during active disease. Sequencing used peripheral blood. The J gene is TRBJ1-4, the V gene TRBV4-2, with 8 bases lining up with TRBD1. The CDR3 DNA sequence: TGTGCCAGCAGCCAAGATCGGACAGGGCCAAATGAAAAACTGTTTTTT. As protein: CASSQDRTGPNEKLFF.